The rows below give T cell receptor beta chains drawn from one sample of a study of Ad26.COV2.S vaccination and SARS-CoV-2 variants. Assay: immunoSEQ multiplex PCR; the TCRdb copy retains only in-frame clones and omits some. The repertoire holds 75,000 to 100,000 clones, approximately 86% seen once, with 16% in the top ten. The starting material was peripheral blood, obtained after recovery from COVID-19. All receptors derive from a human donor who had recovered from COVID-19. Each CDR3 is given with its conserved first and last residue. D genes are given only for firm matches. Some rows mark clone size as missing; the rest say once, few, many or name a class of expanded clone.

>NA|TRBV28|TRBD2|TRBJ2-1
TGTGCCAGCAGTTTATGGGATGGCGGGAGTTTTGTGTCGTATGAGCAGTTCTTC
CASSLWDGGSFVSYEQFF
>NA|TRBV19|TRBD1|TRBJ2-3
TGTGCCAGTAGCGAGGGACAGGGGGCAACAGATACGCAGTATTTT
CASSEGQGATDTQYF
>NA|TRBV10-3|TRBD2|TRBJ2-1
TGTGCCATCCAGCCTAGCGGGACCTACAATGAGCAGTTCTTC
CAIQPSGTYNEQFF
>NA|TRBV6-6|TRBD1|TRBJ2-7
TGTGCCAGCAGTAACTCACAGGGGGTGTTGTACGAGCAGTACTTC
CASSNSQGVLYEQYF
>NA|TRBV6-5|TRBD1|TRBJ2-7
TGTGCCAGCAGTTACCGGGACAGGGGCCCCTACGAGCAGTACTTC
CASSYRDRGPYEQYF
>few|TRBV10-2|NA|TRBJ2-2
TGCGCCAGCAGTCCGACCGGGGAGCTGTTTTTT
CASSPTGELFF
>NA|TRBV5-1|NA|TRBJ2-5
TGCGCCAGCAGTCCGGGGTTCCAAGAGACCCAGTACTTC
CASSPGFQETQYF
>few|TRBV2|NA|TRBJ2-3
TGTGCCAGCAGCTCCTCTGCAGTGAAGAGCACAGATACGCAGTATTTT
CASSSSAVKSTDTQYF
>NA|TRBV28|NA|TRBJ1-5
TGTGCCAGCAGTTTATGGAGGTCAGGCAACCCGCCCCAGCATTTT
CASSLWRSGNPPQHF
>NA|TRBV5-4|TRBD2|TRBJ2-5
TGTGCCAGCAGCGCCCTTTTCCCGGGACTAGCGGGGCCAGAGACCCAGTACTTC
CASSALFPGLAGPETQYF
>NA|TRBV4-1|NA|TRBJ2-1
TGCGCCAGCAGCCAAGATCTCGGCGAGGTCGCCTACAATGAGCAGTTCTTC
CASSQDLGEVAYNEQFF
>NA|TRBV28|NA|TRBJ2-7
TGTGCCAGCAGTTATGAATACGAGCAGTACTTC
CASSYEYEQYF
>few|TRBV6-2/TRBV6-3|NA|TRBJ1-1
TGTGCCAGCAGTTACTCGCACGGGAGTACTGAAGCTTTCTTT
CASSYSHGSTEAFF
>NA|TRBV4-3|TRBD2|TRBJ2-7
TGCGCCAGCAGCCCGAGGACTAGCGGGAGTGGGGCCTACGAGCAGTACTTC
CASSPRTSGSGAYEQYF
>few|TRBV6-4|NA|TRBJ2-1
TGTGCCAGCTCCCAGACGGCCAGCGGGTCCAATGAGCAGTTCTTC
CASSQTASGSNEQFF
>NA|TRBV28|NA|TRBJ2-7
TGTGCCAGCAGCCGGCCCTACGAGCAGTACTTC
CASSRPYEQYF
>once|TRBV12-3/TRBV12-4|TRBD1|TRBJ2-7
TGTGCCAGCAGCACACAGGGGGCCCACGAGCAGTACTTC
CASSTQGAHEQYF
>NA|TRBV6-5|NA|TRBJ2-7
TGTGCCAGCAGTTACGGGCGCAGACCGCACGACGAGCAGTACTTC
CASSYGRRPHDEQYF
>NA|TRBV4-1|TRBD2|TRBJ2-5
TGCGCCAGCAGCCAAGATCAGACTAGCGGGAGGGCCCAGTACTTC
CASSQDQTSGRAQYF
>NA|TRBV19|NA|TRBJ2-2
TGTGCCAGTAGTATAAAGGTCGACACCGGGGAGCTGTTTTTT
CASSIKVDTGELFF
>NA|TRBV10-3|NA|TRBJ2-1
TGTGCCATCGAAGTTTCAGGGGCCTACAATGAGCAGTTCTTC
CAIEVSGAYNEQFF
>NA|TRBV4-3|NA|TRBJ2-1
TGCGCCAGCAGCCAGGTGGGGTACAGCAACAATGAGCAGTTCTTC
CASSQVGYSNNEQFF
>NA|TRBV11-3|TRBD1|TRBJ2-2
TGTGCCAGCAGCTCCCGGGACAGGGTAGACACCGGGGAGCTGTTTTTT
CASSSRDRVDTGELFF
>NA|TRBV12-3/TRBV12-4|NA|TRBJ1-5
TGTGCCAGCAGTCGAACCCAGAATCAGCCCCAGCATTTT
CASSRTQNQPQHF
>many|TRBV29-1|NA|TRBJ1-1
TGCAGCGTCGGGGCCGCCGGGTGGGTTGAAGCTTTCTTT
CSVGAAGWVEAFF
>NA|TRBV24-1|TRBD1|TRBJ2-1
TGTGCCACCAGTGATAAGACAGGGGAGCAGTTCTTC
CATSDKTGEQFF
>NA|TRBV5-8|TRBD1|TRBJ1-4
TGTGCCAGCAGCTTGGGGGACAGGGGTGGTGAAAAACTGTTTTTT
CASSLGDRGGEKLFF
>NA|TRBV7-2|NA|TRBJ2-3
TGTGCCAGCAGCTTATCCTCGGACACAGATACGCAGTATTTT
CASSLSSDTDTQYF
>NA|TRBV4-3|NA|TRBJ2-3
TGCGCCAGCAGCCAAGAATCCAAGACAGATACGCAGTATTTT
CASSQESKTDTQYF
>NA|TRBV18|NA|TRBJ2-3
TGTGCCAGCTCACTCCAGGGAGATACGCAGTATTTT
CASSLQGDTQYF
>NA|TRBV28|TRBD1|TRBJ2-7
TGTGCCAGCACTTTGACAGGGAGAGAGCAGTACTTC
CASTLTGREQYF